This TCR beta chain emerged from a study of shared clonotypes between healthy human individuals. Method: immunoSEQ multiplex PCR; TCRdb's copy keeps in-frame clones and lacks some. The table records 2 million to 2.5 million clones, about 95% of them present only once. It was CD45RO-negative cells, positively selected for CCR7, that made up naive CD8 cells, with terminally differentiated effector memory CD45RA+ cells excluded. Everyone who donated was a Caucasian adult who lived in Nashville, Tennessee. V was pared by 0 bases and J by 5 bases, with 11 bases between. Germline assignment: CDR1 MNHEY and CDR2 SMNVEV (reference sequence). The CDR3 extends over 15 amino acids.

V and J are TRBV27 and TRBJ1-5; D remains ambiguous. The origin of this receptor is a man between 18 and 35 years old in good health. The sample consisted of naive CD8+ T cells sorted from blood. As DNA, the CDR3 is TGTGCCAGCAGTTTATCAAGAGGTGGAGATCAGCCCCAGCATTTT. Translated, it gives CASSLSRGGDQPQHF.